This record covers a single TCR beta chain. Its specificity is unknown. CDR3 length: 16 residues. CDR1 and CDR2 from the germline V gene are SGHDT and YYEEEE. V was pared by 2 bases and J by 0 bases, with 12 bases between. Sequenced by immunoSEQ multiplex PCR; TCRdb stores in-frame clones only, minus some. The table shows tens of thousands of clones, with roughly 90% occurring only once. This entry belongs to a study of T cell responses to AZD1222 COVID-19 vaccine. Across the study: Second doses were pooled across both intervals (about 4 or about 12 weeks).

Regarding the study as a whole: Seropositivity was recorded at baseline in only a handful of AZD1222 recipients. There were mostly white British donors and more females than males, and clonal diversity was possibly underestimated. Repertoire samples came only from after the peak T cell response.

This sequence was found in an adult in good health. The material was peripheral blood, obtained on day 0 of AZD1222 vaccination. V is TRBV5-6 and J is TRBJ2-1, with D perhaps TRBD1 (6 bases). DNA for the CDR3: TGTGCCAGCAGCTTAGACAGGCTAAGCTCCTACAATGAGCAGTTCTTC. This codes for CASSLDRLSSYNEQFF.